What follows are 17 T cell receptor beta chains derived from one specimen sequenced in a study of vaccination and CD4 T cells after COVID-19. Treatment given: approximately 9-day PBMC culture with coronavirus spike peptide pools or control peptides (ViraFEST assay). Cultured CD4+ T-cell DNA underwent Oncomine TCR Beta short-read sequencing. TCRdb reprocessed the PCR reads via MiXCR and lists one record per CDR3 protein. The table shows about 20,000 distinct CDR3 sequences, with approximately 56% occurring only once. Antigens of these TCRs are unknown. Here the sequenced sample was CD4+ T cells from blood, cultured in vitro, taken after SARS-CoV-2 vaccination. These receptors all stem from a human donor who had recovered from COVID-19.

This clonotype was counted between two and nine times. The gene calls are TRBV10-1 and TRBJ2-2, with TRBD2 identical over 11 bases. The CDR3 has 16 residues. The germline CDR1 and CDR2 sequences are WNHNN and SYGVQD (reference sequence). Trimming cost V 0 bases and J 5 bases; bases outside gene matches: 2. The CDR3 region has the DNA TGCGCCAGCAGTGAGTCAGGACTAGCGGGTACCGGGGAGCTGTTTTTT. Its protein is CASSESGLAGTGELFF.

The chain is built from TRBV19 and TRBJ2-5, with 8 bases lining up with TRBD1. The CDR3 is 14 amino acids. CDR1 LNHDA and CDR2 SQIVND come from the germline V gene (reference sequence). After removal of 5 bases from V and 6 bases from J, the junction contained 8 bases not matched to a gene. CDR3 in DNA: TGTGCCAGTAGTGGGAGGACAGGGAGGAAGACCCAGTACTTC. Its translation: CASSGRTGRKTQYF.

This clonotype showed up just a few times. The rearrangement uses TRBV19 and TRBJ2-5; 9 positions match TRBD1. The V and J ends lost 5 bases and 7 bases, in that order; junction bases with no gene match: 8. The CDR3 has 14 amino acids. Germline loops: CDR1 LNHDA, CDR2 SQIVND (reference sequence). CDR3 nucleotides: TGTGCCAGTAGTCCTGGGACAGGGACCGGGACCCAGTACTTC. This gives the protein CASSPGTGTGTQYF.

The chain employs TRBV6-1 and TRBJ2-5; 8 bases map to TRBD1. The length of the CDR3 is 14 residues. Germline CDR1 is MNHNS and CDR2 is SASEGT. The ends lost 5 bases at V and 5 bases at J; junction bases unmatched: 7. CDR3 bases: TGTGCCAGCAGTAATACAGGGGGTCGGGAGACCCAGTACTTC. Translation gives CASSNTGGRETQYF.

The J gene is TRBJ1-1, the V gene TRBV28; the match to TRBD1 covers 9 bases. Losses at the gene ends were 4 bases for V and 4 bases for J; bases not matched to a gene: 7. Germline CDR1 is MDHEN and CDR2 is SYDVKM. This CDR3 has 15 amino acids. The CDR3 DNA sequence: TGTGCCAGCAGTTCCACGACAGGGGGGTTCACTGAAGCTTTCTTT. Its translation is CASSSTTGGFTEAFF.

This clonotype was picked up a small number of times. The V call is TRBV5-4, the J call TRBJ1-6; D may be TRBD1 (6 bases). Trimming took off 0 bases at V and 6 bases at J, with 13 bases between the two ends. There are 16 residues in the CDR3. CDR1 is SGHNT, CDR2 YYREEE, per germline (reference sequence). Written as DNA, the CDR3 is TGTGCCAGCAGCTTGGCCAGGGGAGGCAGTAATTCACCCCTCCACTTT. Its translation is CASSLARGGSNSPLHF.

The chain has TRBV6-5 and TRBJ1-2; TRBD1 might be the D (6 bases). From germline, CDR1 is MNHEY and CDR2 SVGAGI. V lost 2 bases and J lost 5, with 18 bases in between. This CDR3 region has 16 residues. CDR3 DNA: TGTGCCAGCAGTTACGCGTCCCAGGGGCCCCTTTATGGCTACACCTTC. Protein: CASSYASQGPLYGYTF.

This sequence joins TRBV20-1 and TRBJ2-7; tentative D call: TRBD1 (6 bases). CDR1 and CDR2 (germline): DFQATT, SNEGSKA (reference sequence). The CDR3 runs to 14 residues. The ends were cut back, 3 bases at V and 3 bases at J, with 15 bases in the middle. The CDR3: CSARSAGAVYEQYF. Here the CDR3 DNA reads TGCAGTGCTAGGAGTGCAGGGGCGGTCTACGAGCAGTACTTC.

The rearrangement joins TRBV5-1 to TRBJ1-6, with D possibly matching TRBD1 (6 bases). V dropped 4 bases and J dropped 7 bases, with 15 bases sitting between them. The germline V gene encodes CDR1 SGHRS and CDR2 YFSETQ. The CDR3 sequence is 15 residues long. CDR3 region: CASSLSGGANSPLHF. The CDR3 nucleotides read TGCGCCAGCAGCCTGTCGGGGGGGGCAAATTCACCCCTCCACTTT. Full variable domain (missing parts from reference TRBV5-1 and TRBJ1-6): KAGVTQTPRYLIKTRGQQVTLSCSPISGHRSVSWYQQTPGQGLQFLFEYFSETQRNKGNFPGRFSGRQFSNSRSEMNVSTLELGDSALYLCASSLSGGANSPLHFGNGTRLTVT.

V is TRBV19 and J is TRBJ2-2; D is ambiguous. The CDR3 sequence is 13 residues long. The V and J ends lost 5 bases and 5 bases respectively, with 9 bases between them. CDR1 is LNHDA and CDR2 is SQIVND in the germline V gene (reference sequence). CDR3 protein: CASSYLLTGELFF. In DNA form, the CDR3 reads TGTGCCAGTAGTTACCTCCTAACCGGGGAGCTGTTTTTT.

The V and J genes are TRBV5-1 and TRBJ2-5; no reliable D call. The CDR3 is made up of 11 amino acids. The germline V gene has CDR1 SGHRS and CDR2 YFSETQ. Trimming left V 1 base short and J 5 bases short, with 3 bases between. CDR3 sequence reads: CASSLHETQYF. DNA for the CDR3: TGCGCCAGCAGCTTGCATGAGACCCAGTACTTC.

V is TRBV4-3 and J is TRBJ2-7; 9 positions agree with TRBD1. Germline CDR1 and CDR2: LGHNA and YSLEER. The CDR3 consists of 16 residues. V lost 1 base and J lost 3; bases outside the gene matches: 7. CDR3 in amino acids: CASSQALGQGYYEQYF. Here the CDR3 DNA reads TGCGCCAGCAGCCAAGCCCTAGGACAGGGGTACTACGAGCAGTACTTC.

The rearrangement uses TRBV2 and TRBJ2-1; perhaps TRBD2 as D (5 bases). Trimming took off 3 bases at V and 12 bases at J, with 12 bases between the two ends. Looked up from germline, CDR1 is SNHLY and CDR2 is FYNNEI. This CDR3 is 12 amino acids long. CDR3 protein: CASSERAPGQFF. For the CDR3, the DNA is TGTGCCAGCAGTGAGCGGGCCCCAGGGCAGTTCTTC.

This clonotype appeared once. The DNA of the CDR3 is TGTGCCAGCTCACCAAACAGGGGCGTGGAGCAGCCCCAGCATTTT. Its translation is CASSPNRGVEQPQHF. The rearrangement joins TRBV18 to TRBJ1-5, with TRBD1 matching over 7 bases. Per germline, CDR1 KGHSH and CDR2 LQKENI. The CDR3 extends over 15 amino acids. The V and J ends lost 2 bases and 7 bases, in that order; junction bases with no gene match: 8.

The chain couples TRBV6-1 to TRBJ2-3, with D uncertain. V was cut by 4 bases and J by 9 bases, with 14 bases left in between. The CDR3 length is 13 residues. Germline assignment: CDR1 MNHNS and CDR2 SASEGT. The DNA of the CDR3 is TGTGCCAGCAGTGCCCGGCATGGGATGACGCAGTATTTT. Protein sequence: CASSARHGMTQYF.

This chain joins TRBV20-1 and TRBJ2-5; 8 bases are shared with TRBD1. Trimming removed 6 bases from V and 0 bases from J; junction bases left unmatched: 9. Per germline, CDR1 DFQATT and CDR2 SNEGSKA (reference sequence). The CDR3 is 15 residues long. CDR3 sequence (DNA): TGCAGTGCCCCTCCGGGACAGGCCTACCAAGAGACCCAGTACTTC. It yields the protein CSAPPGQAYQETQYF.

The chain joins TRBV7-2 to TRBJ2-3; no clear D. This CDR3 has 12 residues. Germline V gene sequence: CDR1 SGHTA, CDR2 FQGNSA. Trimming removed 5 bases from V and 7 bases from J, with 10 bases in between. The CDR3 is CASSRDHYTQYF. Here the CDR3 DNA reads TGTGCCAGCAGCCGAGACCACTATACGCAGTATTTT.